This TCR beta chain derives from a study of Ad26.COV2.S vaccination and SARS-CoV-2 variants. Profiling relied on immunoSEQ multiplex PCR, and the TCRdb table lists in-frame clones only, not all of them. The sample holds about 680,000 clones, roughly 90% seen once. The CDR3 runs to 14 residues. The V gene's germline CDR1 is GTSNPN and CDR2 SVGIG (reference sequence). V lost 0 bases to trimming and J lost 6 bases; unmatched junction nucleotides: 4. The treatment here: some 20 received Ad26.COV2.S at low or high dose, single or two shots; several received placebo; per-sample allocation not given. Sampling was done on day 63 after the first vaccine or placebo injection.

The sequence came from a person aged 18-65 years who received the Ad26.COV2.S COVID-19 vaccine or a placebo. The sample here was peripheral blood, taken in a trial of Ad26.COV2.S vaccine versus placebo. The chain couples TRBV30 to TRBJ2-2, with 7 bases aligning to TRBD1. CDR3 in amino acids: CAWSVRGLSGELFF. The CDR3, as DNA: TGTGCCTGGAGTGTAAGGGGGCTCTCCGGGGAGCTGTTTTTT. Full variable domain (remainder filled in from reference TRBV30 and TRBJ2-2): SQTIHQWPATLVQPVGSPLSLECTVEGTSNPNLYWYRQAAGRGLQLLFYSVGIGQISSEVPQNLSASRPQDRQFILSSKKLLLSDSGFYLCAWSVRGLSGELFFGEGSRLTVL.